This T cell receptor (beta chain) was captured in a study of blood T cell repertoires in COVID-19 (dated by TCRdb to 2018 to 2021). With regard to the full study: The collaborator samples originated in the United States, Italy and Spain and spanned the acute and convalescent phases of COVID-19. The prospective study material was composed of cDNA or gDNA derived from T cells, B-cell-depleted T cells, or PBMCs. The dataset comprised deeply sampled blood TCRbeta repertoires from subjects exposed to, actively infected with, or recovered from COVID-19. HLA class I and class II types, where available, came from metadata supplied by the sample provider rather than from assay-based typing. Nearly every sample came with metadata listing a de-identified subject ID, COVID-19 status, age in years and sex. Samples were obtained from the ongoing ImmuneRACE study (first 160 participants) and from 1,254 subjects provided by 6 global collaborators. A freely available public database, intended as a resource for researchers studying the immune response to SARS-CoV-2, is where the repertoires were released.

TCRbeta CDR3 regions were amplified from genomic DNA by means of the immunoSEQ Assay, a bias-controlled multiplex PCR. Regarding the original processing steps: The number of nucleated cells in each sample was estimated by amplification of reference gene primers within the assay. Sequence reads were collapsed and filtered to measure the absolute abundance of every unique TCRbeta CDR3 rearrangement. Productive Simpson clonality was computed per sample as the square root of Simpson's diversity index over productive rearrangements. What TCRdb holds here is the immuneACCESS table cut down to in-frame rearrangements. Part of the clones is not present; checked against another copy, under half of the missing clones reflect an unresolved V gene, and the others are unexplained. The V and J calls and clone size were taken over from that table, and D and trimming were inferred from the DNA. The sample table holds some 510,000 clones, of which 88% were seen once. The ten largest make up around 1.9% of the sample.

A remark on this clone: Its antigen is still unknown. Base qualities are not recorded, but no much larger clone differs from it by a single base.

Enrolling through a virtual design, the prospective study's participants ranged in age from about 18 to 89 years and lived across 20 to 25 United States geographic areas. To assign participants to cohorts, the prospective study relied on clinical history that participants themselves reported in a screening survey and a study questionnaire. For ImmuneRACE Cohort 3, a participant was defined as recovered based on two consecutive negative NP/OP PCR tests, clearance by a healthcare professional, or resolution of symptoms. In the prospective study, whole blood, serum and a nasopharyngeal or oropharyngeal swab were collected from each participant by mobile phlebotomists. Prospective study participants could optionally give additional blood draws and questionnaires over an approximately 2-month period. Before DNA extraction, prospective study blood samples were shipped either frozen or at room temperature.

What the research found in general, with its limitations: How much clinical and demographic metadata was included differed by source and by participant, and the metadata was provided uncurated.

For CDR1 and CDR2, the germline V gene lists MGHRA and YSYEKL. Germline trimming amounts to 2 bases on V and 8 bases on J, with 10 as the count of junction bases outside the gene matches. The CDR3 runs 16 residues from the cysteine to the phenylalanine. Here the CDR3 DNA is all that survives: 48 bases in frame from base 1. Material for sequencing was PBMCs or T cells enriched from blood (not recorded which). The TCR sequence derives from a woman between 40 and 50 years old who had recovered from COVID-19. Recombination linked TRBV4-1 to TRBJ2-1, and TRBD2 aligns with 9 junction nucleotides. The CDR3 corresponds to CASSQSYSGRGDEQFF. The sequenced DNA is TGCGCCAGCAGCCAATCCTATAGCGGGAGAGGTGATGAGCAGTTCTTC.